This TCR beta chain derives from a study of cytomegalovirus exposure and HLA in healthy donors. Germline loops: CDR1 GTSNPN, CDR2 SVGIG (reference sequence). Trimming took off 4 bases at V and 5 bases at J, with 17 bases between the two ends. The CDR3 runs 15 residues. Here immunoSEQ multiplex PCR was the method, and the copy in TCRdb shows in-frame clones only, minus some. The repertoire holds roughly 70,000 clones, approximately 80% seen once, with about 3% in the top ten. Whole-study findings and limits: There were some public TCRs occurring in many donors, but most TCR sequences were rare. The classifier, whose performance was assessed in both the original and validation cohorts, reportedly diagnosed cytomegalovirus status with high specificity and sensitivity.

This clone has a handful of counts. Its antigen is currently unknown. The TCR was taken from a man aged 25 to 45 in good health and CMV-seronegative. The V call is TRBV30, the J call TRBJ2-2; the D gene is possibly TRBD1 (5 bases). The sequenced material came from PBMCs. DNA for the CDR3: TGTGCCTGGAATTTGCAGGGCGATTGGACCGGGGAGCTGTTTTTT. Translating it yields CAWNLQGDWTGELFF.